These 2 T cell receptor beta chains were sequenced from one sample in a study of post-analysis software for immune sequencing data. Unique molecular identifiers had been added to the TCR beta cDNA libraries. TCRdb called the PCR reads again in MiXCR, with one record for every CDR3 protein. There are hundreds of thousands of distinct CDR3 sequences in the sample; about 57% occur only once, and roughly 4.4% lies in the top ten. For these receptors, no antigen is known. Study observations and caveats: With TRBV5-6, TRBV5-1 and TRBV20-1 included, five TRBV segments were more frequent in patients than in controls.

The sequencing input was blood. These receptors were taken from a girl between 5 and 17 years old with multiple sclerosis.

DNA for the CDR3: TGCAGCGTTGTGGGGACTAGCGGGAGGGCCAGCACAGATACGCAGTATTTT. Translated, it gives CSVVGTSGRASTDTQYF. The J gene is TRBJ2-3, the V gene TRBV29-1, with 16 bases that match TRBD2. Germline V gives CDR1 SQVTM, CDR2 ANQGSEA. This CDR3 region has 17 residues. Losses at the gene ends were 4 bases for V and 0 bases for J; bases not matched to a gene: 4.

This clonotype was counted between two and nine times. The chain has TRBV7-2 and TRBJ2-4; D may be TRBD1 (6 bases). V was trimmed by 5 bases and J by 6 bases, leaving 14 bases between them. Germline values: CDR1 SGHTA, CDR2 FQGNSA. CDR3 length: 14 residues. The CDR3 coding sequence is TGTGCCAGCAGCCCACGGACAGATCGAAACATTCAGTACTTC. Amino acids: CASSPRTDRNIQYF.